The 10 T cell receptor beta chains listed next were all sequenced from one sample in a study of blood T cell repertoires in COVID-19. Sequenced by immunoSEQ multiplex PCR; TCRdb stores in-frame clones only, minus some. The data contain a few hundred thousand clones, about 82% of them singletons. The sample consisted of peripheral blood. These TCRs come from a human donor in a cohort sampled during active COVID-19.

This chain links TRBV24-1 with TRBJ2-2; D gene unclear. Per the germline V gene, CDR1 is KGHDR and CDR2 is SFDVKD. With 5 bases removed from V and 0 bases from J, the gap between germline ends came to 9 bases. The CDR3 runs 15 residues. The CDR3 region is CATSGARSNTGELFF. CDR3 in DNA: TGTGCCACCAGTGGAGCGCGGTCGAACACCGGGGAGCTGTTTTTT.

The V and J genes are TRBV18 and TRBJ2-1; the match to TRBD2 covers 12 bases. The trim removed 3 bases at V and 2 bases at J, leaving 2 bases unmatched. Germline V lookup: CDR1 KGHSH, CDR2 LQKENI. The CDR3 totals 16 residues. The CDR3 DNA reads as TGTGCCAGCTCACCCCGGACTAGCGGGGCCTACAATGAGCAGTTCTTC. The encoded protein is CASSPRTSGAYNEQFF.

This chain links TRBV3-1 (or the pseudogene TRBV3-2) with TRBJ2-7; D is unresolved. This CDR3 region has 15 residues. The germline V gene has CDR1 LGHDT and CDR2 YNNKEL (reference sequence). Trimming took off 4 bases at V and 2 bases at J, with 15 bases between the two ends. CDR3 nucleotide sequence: TGTGCCAGCAGCCGAGAGGTGATAGCCCCCTACGAGCAGTACTTC. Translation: CASSREVIAPYEQYF.

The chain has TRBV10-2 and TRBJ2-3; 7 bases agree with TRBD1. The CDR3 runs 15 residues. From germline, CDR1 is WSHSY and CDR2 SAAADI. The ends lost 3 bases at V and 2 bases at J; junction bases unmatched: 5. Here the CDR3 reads CASSDSDRFTDTQYF. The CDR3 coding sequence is TGCGCCAGCAGTGACTCGGACAGGTTCACAGATACGCAGTATTTT.

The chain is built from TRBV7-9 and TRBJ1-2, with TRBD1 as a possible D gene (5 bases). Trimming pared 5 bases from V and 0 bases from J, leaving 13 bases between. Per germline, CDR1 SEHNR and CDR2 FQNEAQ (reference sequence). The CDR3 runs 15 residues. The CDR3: CASSPPGISNYGYTF. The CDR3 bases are TGTGCCAGCAGCCCACCAGGGATTTCTAACTATGGCTACACCTTC.

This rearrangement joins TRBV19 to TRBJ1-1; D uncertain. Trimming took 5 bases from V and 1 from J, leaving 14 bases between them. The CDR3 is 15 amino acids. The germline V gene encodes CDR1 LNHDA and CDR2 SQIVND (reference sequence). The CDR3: CASSPVAGKNTEAFF. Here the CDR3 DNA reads TGTGCCAGTAGTCCCGTGGCAGGTAAGAACACTGAAGCTTTCTTT.

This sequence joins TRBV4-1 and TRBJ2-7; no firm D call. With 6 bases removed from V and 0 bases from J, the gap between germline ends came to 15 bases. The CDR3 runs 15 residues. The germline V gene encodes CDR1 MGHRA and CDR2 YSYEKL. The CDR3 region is CASRPDFTSSYEQYF. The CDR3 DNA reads TGCGCCAGCAGGCCTGACTTCACGAGCTCCTACGAGCAGTACTTC.

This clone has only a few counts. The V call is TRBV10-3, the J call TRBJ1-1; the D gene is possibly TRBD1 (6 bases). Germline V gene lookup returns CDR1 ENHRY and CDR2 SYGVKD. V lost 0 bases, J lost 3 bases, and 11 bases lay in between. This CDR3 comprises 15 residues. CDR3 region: CAISESQGVDTEAFF. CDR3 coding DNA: TGTGCCATCAGTGAGTCACAGGGCGTGGACACTGAAGCTTTCTTT.

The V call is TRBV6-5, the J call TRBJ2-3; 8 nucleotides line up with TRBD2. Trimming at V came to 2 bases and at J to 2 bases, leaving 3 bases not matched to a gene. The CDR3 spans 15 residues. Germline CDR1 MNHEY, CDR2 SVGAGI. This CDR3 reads CASSYLGGATDTQYF. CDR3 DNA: TGTGCCAGCAGTTACCTCGGGGGGGCCACAGATACGCAGTATTTT.

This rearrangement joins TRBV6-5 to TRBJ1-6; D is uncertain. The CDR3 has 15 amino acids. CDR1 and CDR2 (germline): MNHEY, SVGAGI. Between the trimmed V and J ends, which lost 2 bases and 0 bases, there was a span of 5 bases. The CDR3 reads CASSYRDSYNSPLHF. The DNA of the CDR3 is TGTGCCAGCAGTTACCGGGACTCCTATAATTCACCCCTCCACTTT.